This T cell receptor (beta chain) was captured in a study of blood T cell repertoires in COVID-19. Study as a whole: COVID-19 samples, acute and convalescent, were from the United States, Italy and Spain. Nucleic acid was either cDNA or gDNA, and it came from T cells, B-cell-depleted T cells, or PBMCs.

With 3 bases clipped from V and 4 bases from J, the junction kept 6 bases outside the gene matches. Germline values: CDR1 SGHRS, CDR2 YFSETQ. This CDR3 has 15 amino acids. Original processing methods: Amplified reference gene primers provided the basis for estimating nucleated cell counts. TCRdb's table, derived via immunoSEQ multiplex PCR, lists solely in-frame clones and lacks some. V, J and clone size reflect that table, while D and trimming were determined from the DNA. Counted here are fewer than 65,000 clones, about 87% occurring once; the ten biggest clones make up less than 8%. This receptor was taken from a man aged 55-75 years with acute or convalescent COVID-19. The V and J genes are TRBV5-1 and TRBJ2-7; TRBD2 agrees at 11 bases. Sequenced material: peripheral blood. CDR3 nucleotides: TGCGCCAGCAGCTCTGGTACTAGCGGGGGTTACGAGCAGTACTTC. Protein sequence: CASSSGTSGGYEQYF.